This T cell receptor (beta chain) emerged from a study of cytomegalovirus exposure and HLA in healthy donors. About the study: The approximately 120 validation repertoires matched the approximately 670 first-cohort repertoires in platform, a later analysis reported. Study-level findings and limits: Most TCR sequences were seen very rarely across donors, but some public TCRs occurred in many. The study designated 164 TCR beta chains cytomegalovirus-associated.

The study drew the donors from its approximately 130-subject validation cohort, separate from the approximately 670-subject first cohort. Here immunoSEQ multiplex PCR was the method, and the copy in TCRdb shows in-frame clones only, minus some. This sample has 60,000 to 90,000 clones; less than 95% occur once, and the top ten carry roughly 0.63%. Remarks on this clone: Its antigen is as yet unknown.

Trimming removed 5 bases at V and 4 bases at J, with 11 bases between. This CDR3 contains 13 residues. Germline V gene lookup returns CDR1 KGHSH and CDR2 LQKENI. This TCR derives from a woman in her late teens or twenties in good health and CMV-seronegative. The chain joins TRBV18 to TRBJ2-5; D call uncertain. The sample comprised PBMCs. The CDR3 loop is CASSTNAGETQYF. CDR3 coding DNA: TGTGCCAGCTCAACCAACGCAGGAGAGACCCAGTACTTC.